The sample holds many counts of the clone carrying this T cell receptor beta chain. Described time point: patch test 2, 6 weeks after DPC sensitization. Treatment described: therapeutic diphenylcyclopropenone sensitization with weekly scalp DPC. The data were taken from a study of human T cells and chemical hapten exposure. Study at large: Alopecia areata, totalis or universalis affected patients who were mostly female.

V was pared by 4 bases and J by 0 bases, with 13 bases between. There are 15 residues in the CDR3. CDR1 is MNHEY, CDR2 SVGEGT, per germline. TCRdb recomputed calls from the RACE reads with MiXCR, one row per CDR3 protein. The sample lists approximately 97,000 distinct CDR3 sequences; more than 9.5% were seen once. Material: whole blood, obtained in connection with sensitization to the hapten diphenylcyclopropenone (DPC). This chain uses TRBV6-2 or TRBV6-3 with TRBJ2-7; D possibly corresponds to TRBD2 (8 bases). The TCR was taken from a woman between 35 and 50 years old with alopecia areata. Some clones in this sample may be carry-over from other donors' samples. CDR3 region: CASSFSGDSSYEQYF. CDR3 in DNA: TGTGCCAGCAGTTTTAGCGGGGACAGCTCCTACGAGCAGTACTTC.